This T cell receptor beta chain was identified in a study of blood T cell repertoires in COVID-19. Looking at the study overall: Researchers got acute and convalescent COVID-19 samples from the United States, Italy and Spain. The analysed material was cDNA or gDNA that came from T cells, B-cell-depleted T cells, or PBMCs.

One Seattle source followed patients from active infection through their disease course. Study processing details: Amplification with reference gene primers provided the estimates of nucleated cell counts. Clones were sequenced by immunoSEQ multiplex PCR, and TCRdb holds only the in-frame ones, with some missing. V and J calls and clone size are given by that table; D and trimming were obtained from the DNA. The sample holds approximately 300,000 clones, around 90% seen once. The TCR sequence derives from a woman in her twenties or thirties with COVID-19, enrolled during active disease. The specimen sequenced was peripheral blood.

The CDR3 region is CASSQVPRVLGQPQHF. CDR3 nucleotide sequence: TGTGCCAGCAGCCAGGTGCCCAGGGTCTTGGGACAGCCCCAGCATTTT. The chain links TRBV7-6 to TRBJ1-5, with D possibly matching TRBD1 (5 bases). There are 16 residues in the CDR3. Germline CDR1 reads SGHVS; CDR2 reads FNYEAQ. Trimming pared 5 bases from V and 7 bases from J, leaving 21 bases between.